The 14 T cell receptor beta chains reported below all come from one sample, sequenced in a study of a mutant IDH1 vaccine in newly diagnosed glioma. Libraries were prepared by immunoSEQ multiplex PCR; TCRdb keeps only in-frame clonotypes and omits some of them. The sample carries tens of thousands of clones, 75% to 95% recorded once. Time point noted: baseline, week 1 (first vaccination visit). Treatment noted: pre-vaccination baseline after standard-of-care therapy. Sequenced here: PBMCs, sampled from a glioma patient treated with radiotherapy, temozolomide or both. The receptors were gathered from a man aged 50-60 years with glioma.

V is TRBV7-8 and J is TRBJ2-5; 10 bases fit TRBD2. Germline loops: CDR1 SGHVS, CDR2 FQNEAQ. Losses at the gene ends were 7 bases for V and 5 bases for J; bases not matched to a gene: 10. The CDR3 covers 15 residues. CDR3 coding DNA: TGTGCCAGCACAGTGCTTAGCGGGAGGACTGAGACCCAGTACTTC. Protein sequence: CASTVLSGRTETQYF.

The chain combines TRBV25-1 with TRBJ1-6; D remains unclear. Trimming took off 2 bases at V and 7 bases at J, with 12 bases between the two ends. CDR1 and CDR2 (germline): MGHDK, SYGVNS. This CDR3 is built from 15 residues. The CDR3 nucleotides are TGTGCCAGCAGTGAACGGCGTCAGATAAATTCACCCCTCCACTTT. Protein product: CASSERRQINSPLHF. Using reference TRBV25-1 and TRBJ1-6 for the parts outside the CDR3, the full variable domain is EADIYQTPRYLVIGTGKKITLECSQTMGHDKMYWYQQDPGMELHLIHYSYGVNSTEKGDLSSESTVSRIRTEHFPLTLESARPSHTSQYLCASSERRQINSPLHFGNGTRLTVT.

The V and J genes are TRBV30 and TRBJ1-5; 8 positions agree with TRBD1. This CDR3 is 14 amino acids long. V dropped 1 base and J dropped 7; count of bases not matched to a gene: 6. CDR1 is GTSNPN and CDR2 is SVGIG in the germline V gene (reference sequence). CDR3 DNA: TGTGCCTGGAGTGGACAGGGGTGGGTGCAGCCCCAGCATTTT. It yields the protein CAWSGQGWVQPQHF.

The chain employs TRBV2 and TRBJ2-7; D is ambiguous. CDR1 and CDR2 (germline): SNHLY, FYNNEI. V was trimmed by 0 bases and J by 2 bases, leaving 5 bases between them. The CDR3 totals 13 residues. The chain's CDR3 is CASSEAETYEQYF. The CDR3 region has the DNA TGTGCCAGCAGTGAAGCGGAGACCTACGAGCAGTACTTC.

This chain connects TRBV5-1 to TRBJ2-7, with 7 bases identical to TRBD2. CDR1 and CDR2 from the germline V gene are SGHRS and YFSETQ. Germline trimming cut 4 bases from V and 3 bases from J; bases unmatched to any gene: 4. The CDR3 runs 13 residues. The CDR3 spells CASSSAGDYEQYF. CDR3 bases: TGCGCCAGCAGCAGCGCGGGGGACTACGAGCAGTACTTC.

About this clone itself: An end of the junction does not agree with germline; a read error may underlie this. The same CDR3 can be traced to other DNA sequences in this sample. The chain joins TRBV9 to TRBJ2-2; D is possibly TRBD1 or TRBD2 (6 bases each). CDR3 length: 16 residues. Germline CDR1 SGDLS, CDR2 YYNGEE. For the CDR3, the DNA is TGTGCCAGCAGCGCCAGGGGAGGAGCAAACACCGGGGAGCTGTTTTTC. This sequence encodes CASSARGGANTGELFF.

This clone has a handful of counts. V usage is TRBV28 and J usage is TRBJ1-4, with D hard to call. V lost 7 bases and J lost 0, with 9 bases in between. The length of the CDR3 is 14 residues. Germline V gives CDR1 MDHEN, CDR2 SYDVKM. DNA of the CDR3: TGTGCCAGCACCATAGCAGCAACTAATGAAAAACTGTTTTTT. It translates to CASTIAATNEKLFF.

As DNA, the CDR3 is TGCACCAGCAGCCTCCCCGGTGGCTGGGACCCCTACGAGCAGTACTTC. Translating gives CTSSLPGGWDPYEQYF. This sequence joins TRBV1 and TRBJ2-7. TRBV1 has pseudogene status. CDR3 length: 16 amino acids.

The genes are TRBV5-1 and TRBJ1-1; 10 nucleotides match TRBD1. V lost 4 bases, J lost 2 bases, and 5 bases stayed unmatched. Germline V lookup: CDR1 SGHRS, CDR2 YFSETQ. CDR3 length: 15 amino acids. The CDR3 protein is CASSAGQGPNTEAFF. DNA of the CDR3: TGCGCCAGCAGCGCGGGACAGGGGCCAAACACTGAAGCTTTCTTT.

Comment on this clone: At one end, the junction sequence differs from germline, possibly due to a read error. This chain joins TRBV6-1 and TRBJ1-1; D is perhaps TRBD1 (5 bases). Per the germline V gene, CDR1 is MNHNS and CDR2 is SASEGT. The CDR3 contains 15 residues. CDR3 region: CASSETPTGREGAFF. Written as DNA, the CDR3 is TGTGCTAGCAGTGAAACCCCAACGGGGCGAGAAGGGGCTTTCTTT.

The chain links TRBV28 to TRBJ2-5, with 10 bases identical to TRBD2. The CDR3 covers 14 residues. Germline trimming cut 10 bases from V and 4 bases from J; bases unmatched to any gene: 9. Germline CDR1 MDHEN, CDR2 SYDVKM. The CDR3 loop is CAITQAGGIETQYF. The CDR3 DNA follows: TGTGCCATCACACAAGCGGGGGGGATAGAGACCCAGTACTTC.

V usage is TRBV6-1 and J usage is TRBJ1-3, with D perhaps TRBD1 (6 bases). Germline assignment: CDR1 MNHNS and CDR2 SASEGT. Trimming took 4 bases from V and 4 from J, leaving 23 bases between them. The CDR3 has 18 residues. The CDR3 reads CASSARGGPTPLGNTIYF. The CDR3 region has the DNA TGTGCCAGCAGTGCCCGGGGGGGGCCCACTCCACTGGGAAACACCATATATTTT.

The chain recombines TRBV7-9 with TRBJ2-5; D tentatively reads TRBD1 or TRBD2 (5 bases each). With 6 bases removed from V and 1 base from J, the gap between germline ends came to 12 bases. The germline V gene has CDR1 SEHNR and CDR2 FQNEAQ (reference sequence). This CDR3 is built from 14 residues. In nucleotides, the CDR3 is TGTGCCAGCAGTTTCCTGGGGGTCCAAGAGACCCAGTACTTC. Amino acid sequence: CASSFLGVQETQYF.

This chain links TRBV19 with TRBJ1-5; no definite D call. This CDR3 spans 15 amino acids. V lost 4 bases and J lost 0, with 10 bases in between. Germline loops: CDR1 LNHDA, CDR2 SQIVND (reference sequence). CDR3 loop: CASSSVGHSNQPQHF. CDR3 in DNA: TGTGCCAGTAGTAGCGTTGGTCATAGCAATCAGCCCCAGCATTTT.